The 7 T cell receptor beta chains presented below share a single source sample, sequenced in a study of blood T cell repertoires in COVID-19. The assay was immunoSEQ multiplex PCR, and TCRdb's table has in-frame clones only and misses some. The repertoire holds some 160,000 clones, about four fifths seen once, with around 3.2% in the top ten. Material for sequencing was PBMCs or T cells enriched from blood (not recorded which). The receptors originated from an older woman who had recovered from COVID-19.

DNA for the CDR3: TGCGCCAGCAGCCAAGTGGCCTCTGAAGCCAACGTCCTGACTTTC. Residues: CASSQVASEANVLTF. The chain joins TRBV4-1 to TRBJ2-6; the D is unclear. Trimming took 1 base from V and 7 from J, leaving 11 bases between them. In germline, CDR1 is MGHRA, CDR2 YSYEKL. The length of the CDR3 is 15 residues.

The chain carries TRBV13 and TRBJ1-2, with no clear D. Looked up from germline, CDR1 is PRHDT and CDR2 is FYEKMQ (reference sequence). V gave up 0 bases and J gave up 5 bases, with 7 bases separating them. The CDR3 totals 13 residues. DNA for the CDR3: TGTGCCAGCAGCTTAGGCCGAGATTATGGCTACACCTTC. Translated, it gives CASSLGRDYGYTF.

The rearrangement uses TRBV20-1 and TRBJ2-7; 11 bases match TRBD2. V dropped 3 bases and J dropped 7; count of bases not matched to a gene: 14. CDR3 length equals 16 residues. In germline, CDR1 is DFQATT, CDR2 SNEGSKA (reference sequence). The CDR3 nucleotides are TGCAGTGCTAGTGCTAGCGGGGGGCTTACGAATGCAGAGCAGTACTTC. Protein: CSASASGGLTNAEQYF.

The chain links TRBV19 to TRBJ2-3, with 7 nucleotides matching TRBD2. Germline assignment: CDR1 LNHDA and CDR2 SQIVND (reference sequence). This CDR3 contains 13 residues. V shed 3 bases and J 7 bases; nucleotides not matched to a gene: 4. The CDR3 region is CASSISSGYTQYF. For the CDR3, the DNA is TGTGCCAGTAGTATCTCTAGCGGTTATACGCAGTATTTT.

The chain employs TRBV7-9 and TRBJ1-4, with 10 bases that match TRBD1. This CDR3 region has 15 residues. Germline CDR1 is SEHNR and CDR2 is FQNEAQ (reference sequence). With V trimmed by 5 bases and J by 5 bases, 5 bases remained unmatched. The CDR3 protein is CASSARQGANEKLFF. CDR3 DNA: TGTGCCAGCAGCGCAAGACAGGGGGCGAATGAAAAACTGTTTTTT.

The V gene is TRBV5-1, the J gene TRBJ1-3, with D maybe TRBD1 (6 bases). V was clipped by 2 bases and J by 2 bases, with 8 bases between them. Germline CDR1 reads SGHRS; CDR2 reads YFSETQ. CDR3 length: 14 residues. The CDR3 DNA sequence: TGCGCCAGCAGCTTACAGGGAACTGGAAACACCATATATTTT. Its translation is CASSLQGTGNTIYF.

The DNA for the CDR3 is TGTGCCAGCAGTCGGACAACAACAGGGTCTGGGGCCAACGTCCTGACTTTC. It yields the protein CASSRTTTGSGANVLTF. This chain joins TRBV6-6 and TRBJ2-6, with TRBD1 as a possible D gene (6 bases). CDR3 length: 17 residues. Trimming took off 5 bases at V and 1 base at J, with 15 bases between the two ends. Germline CDR1 reads MNHNY; CDR2 reads SVGAGI (reference sequence).